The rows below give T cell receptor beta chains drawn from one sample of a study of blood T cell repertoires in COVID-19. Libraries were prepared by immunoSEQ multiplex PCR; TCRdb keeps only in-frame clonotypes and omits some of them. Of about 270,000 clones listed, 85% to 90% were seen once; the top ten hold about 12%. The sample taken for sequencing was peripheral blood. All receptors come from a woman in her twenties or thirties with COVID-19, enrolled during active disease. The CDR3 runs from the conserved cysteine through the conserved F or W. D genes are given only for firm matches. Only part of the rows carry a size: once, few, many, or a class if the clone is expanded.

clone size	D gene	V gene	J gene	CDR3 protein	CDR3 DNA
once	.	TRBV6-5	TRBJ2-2	CASSPGTGELFF	TGTGCCAGCAGTCCGGGCACCGGGGAGCTGTTTTTT
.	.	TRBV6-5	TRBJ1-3	CASSYSSAGNTIYF	TGTGCCAGCAGTTACTCGAGTGCTGGAAACACCATATATTTT
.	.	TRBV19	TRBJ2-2	CASTFTGLGGELFF	TGTGCCAGTACCTTTACAGGGTTGGGCGGGGAGCTGTTTTTT
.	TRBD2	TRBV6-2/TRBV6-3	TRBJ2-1	CASSSWTSGVWGNEQFF	TGTGCCAGCAGTTCGTGGACTAGCGGGGTGTGGGGCAATGAGCAGTTCTTC
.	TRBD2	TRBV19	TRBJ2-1	CASSIRGGNEQFF	TGTGCCAGTAGTATCCGGGGGGGCAATGAGCAGTTCTTC
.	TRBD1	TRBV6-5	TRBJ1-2	CASSGQGHYGYTF	TGTGCCAGCAGCGGACAGGGACACTATGGCTACACCTTC
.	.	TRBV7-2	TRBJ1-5	CASSTQGKGQPQHF	TGTGCCAGCAGCACCCAGGGCAAGGGGCAGCCCCAGCATTTT
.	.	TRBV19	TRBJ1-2	CASRWEAYGYTF	TGTGCCAGCCGGTGGGAGGCCTATGGCTACACCTTC
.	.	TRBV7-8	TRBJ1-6	CASSLRSAREDSPLHF	TGTGCCAGCAGCTTGAGGTCGGCCAGGGAGGATTCACCCCTCCACTTT
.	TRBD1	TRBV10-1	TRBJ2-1	CASSDGSRGNEQFF	TGCGCCAGCAGTGACGGTTCCAGGGGGAATGAGCAGTTCTTC
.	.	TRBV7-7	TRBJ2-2	CASSPLQGSGELFF	TGTGCCAGCAGCCCTCTCCAGGGGAGCGGGGAGCTGTTTTTT
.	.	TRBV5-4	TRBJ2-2	CASSLEQGVAGELFF	TGTGCCAGCAGCTTGGAACAGGGAGTTGCCGGGGAGCTGTTTTTT
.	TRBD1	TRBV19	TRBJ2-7	CASSTGTGSEQYF	TGTGCCAGTAGTACCGGGACAGGGAGCGAGCAGTACTTC
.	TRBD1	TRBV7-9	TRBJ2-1	CASSPRVGTGKYNEQFF	TGTGCCAGCAGCCCGCGAGTAGGGACAGGGAAATACAATGAGCAGTTCTTC
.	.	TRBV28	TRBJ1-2	CASSGGGGFGYTF	TGTGCCAGCAGTGGAGGGGGGGGTTTTGGCTACACCTTC
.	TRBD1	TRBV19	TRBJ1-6	CASSIPDRGENSPLHF	TGTGCCAGTAGTATCCCCGACAGGGGAGAAAATTCACCCCTCCACTTT
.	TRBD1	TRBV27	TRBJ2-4	CASRVLDRDIQYF	TGTGCCAGCAGAGTCCTGGACAGGGACATTCAGTACTTC
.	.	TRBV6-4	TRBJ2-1	CASSDTRTSLPYNEQFF	TGTGCCAGCAGTGACACGCGTACTAGCTTACCCTACAATGAGCAGTTCTTC
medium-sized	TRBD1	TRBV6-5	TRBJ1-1	CASLKGQGAGVAFF	TGTGCCAGCCTAAAGGGACAGGGGGCAGGAGTAGCTTTCTTT
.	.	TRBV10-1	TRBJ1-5	CASSAGVSNQPQHF	TGCGCCAGCAGTGCAGGGGTTAGCAATCAGCCCCAGCATTTT
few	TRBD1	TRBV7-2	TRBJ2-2	CASSANRGGTGELFF	TGTGCCAGCAGCGCTAACAGGGGTGGCACCGGGGAGCTGTTTTTT
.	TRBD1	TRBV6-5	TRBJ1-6	CASSPEGTGVSPLHF	TGTGCCAGCAGTCCCGAAGGGACAGGGGTCTCACCCCTCCACTTT
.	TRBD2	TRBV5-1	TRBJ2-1	CASSLRGLAGGIYEQFF	TGCGCCAGCAGCTTGAGAGGGCTAGCGGGGGGAATCTATGAGCAGTTCTTC
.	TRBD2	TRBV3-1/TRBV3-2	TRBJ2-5	CASSPPRLERGGLETQYF	TGTGCCAGCAGTCCACCGAGGCTGGAGCGGGGGGGCCTGGAGACCCAGTACTTC
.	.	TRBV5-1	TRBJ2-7	CASSPGTVTYEQYF	TGCGCCAGCAGCCCCGGGACTGTGACCTACGAGCAGTACTTC
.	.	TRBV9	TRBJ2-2	CASSVVSNTGELFF	TGTGCCAGCAGCGTAGTATCGAACACCGGGGAGCTGTTTTTT
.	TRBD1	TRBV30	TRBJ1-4	CAWSPGQGGEKLFF	TGTGCCTGGAGTCCGGGACAGGGGGGGGAAAAACTGTTTTTT
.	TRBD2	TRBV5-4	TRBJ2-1	CASSLTSGGTSYNEQFF	TGTGCCAGCAGCTTGACTAGCGGGGGAACCTCCTACAATGAGCAGTTCTTC
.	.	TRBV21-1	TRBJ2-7	CASSKALSGPTGNEQYF	TGTGCCAGCAGCAAAGCGCTTTCGGGTCCCACAGGCAACGAGCAGTACTTC
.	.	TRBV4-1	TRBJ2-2	CASSLQGGGGELFF	TGCGCCAGCAGCCTACAGGGAGGGGGCGGGGAGCTGTTTTTT
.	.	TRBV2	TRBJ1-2	CASTLGGYGYTF	TGTGCCAGCACCTTGGGGGGCTATGGCTACACCTTC
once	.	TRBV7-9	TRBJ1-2	CASSRIRGSGGYTF	TGTGCCAGCAGCCGTATAAGGGGCTCCGGCGGCTACACCTTC
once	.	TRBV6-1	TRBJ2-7	CASSEARNEQYF	TGTGCCAGCAGTGAAGCGAGAAACGAGCAGTACTTC
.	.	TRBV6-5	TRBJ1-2	CASPDIGGAWGGYTF	TGTGCCAGCCCCGACATAGGGGGAGCGTGGGGTGGCTACACCTTC
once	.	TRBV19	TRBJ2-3	CASQALAGADTQYF	TGTGCCAGCCAAGCACTAGCAGGAGCAGATACGCAGTATTTT
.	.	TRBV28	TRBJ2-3	CASTLGGTQYF	TGTGCCAGCACACTCGGGGGTACGCAGTATTTT
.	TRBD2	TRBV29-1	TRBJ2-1	CSVGPASGGADEQFF	TGCAGCGTTGGCCCTGCTAGCGGGGGGGCTGATGAGCAGTTCTTC
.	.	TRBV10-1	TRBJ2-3	CASSESAGLRTDTQYF	TGCGCCAGCAGTGAGTCGGCGGGACTCCGGACAGATACGCAGTATTTT
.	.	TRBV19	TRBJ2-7	CASSRGTNYYEQYF	TGTGCCAGTAGTAGAGGAACAAACTACTACGAGCAGTACTTC
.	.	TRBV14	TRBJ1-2	CASSPPGGRVYYGYTF	TGTGCCAGCAGCCCTCCCGGCGGCAGGGTTTACTATGGCTACACCTTC
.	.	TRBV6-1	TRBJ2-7	CASSESRVVYYEQYF	TGTGCCAGCAGTGAGAGCAGGGTCGTTTACTACGAGCAGTACTTC
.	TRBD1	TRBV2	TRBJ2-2	CASRRDRGRAGELFF	TGTGCCAGCAGACGGGACAGGGGGCGCGCCGGGGAGCTGTTTTTT
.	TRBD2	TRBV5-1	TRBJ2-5	CASSPLLAGGQETQYF	TGCGCCAGCAGCCCCTTACTAGCGGGGGGGCAAGAGACCCAGTACTTC
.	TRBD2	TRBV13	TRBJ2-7	CASSLAGGVEQYF	TGTGCCAGCAGCTTAGCCGGGGGGGTCGAGCAGTACTTC
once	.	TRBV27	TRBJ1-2	CASSFQGNYGYTF	TGTGCCAGCAGTTTCCAGGGTAACTATGGCTACACCTTC
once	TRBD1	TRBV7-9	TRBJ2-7	CASRTGTGVRDYEQYF	TGTGCCAGCAGAACCGGGACAGGGGTTCGGGACTACGAGCAGTACTTC
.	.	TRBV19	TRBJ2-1	CASRPGAQITEQFF	TGTGCCAGTAGGCCGGGAGCGCAAATTACTGAGCAGTTCTTC
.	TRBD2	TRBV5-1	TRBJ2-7	CASSPGTSGPYEQYF	TGCGCCAGCAGCCCCGGGACTAGCGGACCCTACGAGCAGTACTTC
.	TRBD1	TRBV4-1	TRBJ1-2	CASSVGQGNYGYTF	TGCGCCAGCAGCGTGGGACAGGGGAACTATGGCTACACCTTC
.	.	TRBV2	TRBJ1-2	CASSDSRMTANYGYTF	TGTGCCAGCAGTGATTCCCGAATGACAGCCAACTATGGCTACACCTTC
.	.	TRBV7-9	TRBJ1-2	CASSLDRVGDYGYTF	TGTGCCAGCAGCTTAGACAGGGTGGGTGACTATGGCTACACCTTC
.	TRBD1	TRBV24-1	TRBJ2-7	CATSETGTAYEQYF	TGTGCCACCAGTGAGACCGGGACAGCCTACGAGCAGTACTTC
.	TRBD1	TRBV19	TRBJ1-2	CATQQGWLSYTF	TGTGCCACTCAACAGGGGTGGTTGAGCTACACCTTC
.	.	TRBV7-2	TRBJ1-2	CASIVGGNYGYTF	TGTGCCAGCATCGTGGGGGGGAACTATGGCTACACCTTC
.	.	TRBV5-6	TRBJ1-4	CASSLLFQGRRNEKLFF	TGTGCCAGCAGCTTGCTATTTCAGGGGAGACGAAATGAAAAACTGTTTTTT
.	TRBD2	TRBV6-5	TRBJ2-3	CASSYRSSGIWHTQYF	TGTGCCAGCAGTTACAGGTCTAGCGGCATTTGGCATACGCAGTATTTT
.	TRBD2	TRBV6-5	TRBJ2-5	CASRPLAGGLKTQYF	TGTGCCAGCAGACCACTAGCGGGGGGATTGAAGACCCAGTACTTC
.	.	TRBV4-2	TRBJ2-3	CASSHFTGGGRTDTQYF	TGTGCCAGCAGCCATTTCACAGGTGGGGGCCGGACAGATACGCAGTATTTT
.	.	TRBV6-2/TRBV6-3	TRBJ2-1	CASSLVKSSYNEQFF	TGTGCCAGCAGTCTCGTAAAGAGCTCCTACAATGAGCAGTTCTTC
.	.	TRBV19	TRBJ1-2	CASSTSSAYGYTF	TGTGCCAGTAGTACATCAAGCGCCTATGGCTACACCTTC